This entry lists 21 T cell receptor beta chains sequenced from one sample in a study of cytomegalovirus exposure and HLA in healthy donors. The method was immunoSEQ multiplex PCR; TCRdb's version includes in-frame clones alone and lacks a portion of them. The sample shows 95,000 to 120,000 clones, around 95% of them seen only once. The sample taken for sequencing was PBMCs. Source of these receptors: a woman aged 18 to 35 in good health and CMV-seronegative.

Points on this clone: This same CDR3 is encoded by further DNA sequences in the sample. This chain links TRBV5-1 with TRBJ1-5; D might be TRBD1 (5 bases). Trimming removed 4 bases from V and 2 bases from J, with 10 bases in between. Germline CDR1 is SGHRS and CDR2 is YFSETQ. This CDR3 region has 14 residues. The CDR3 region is CASSLGGGNQPQHF. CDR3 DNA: TGCGCCAGCAGCCTCGGGGGAGGCAATCAGCCCCAGCATTTT.

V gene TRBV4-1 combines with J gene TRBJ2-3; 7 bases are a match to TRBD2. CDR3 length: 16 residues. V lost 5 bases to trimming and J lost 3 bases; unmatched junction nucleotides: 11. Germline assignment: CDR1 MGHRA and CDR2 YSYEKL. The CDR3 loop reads CASSDRLATSTDTQYF. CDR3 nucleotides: TGCGCCAGCAGCGATCGACTAGCCACTAGTACAGATACGCAGTATTTT.

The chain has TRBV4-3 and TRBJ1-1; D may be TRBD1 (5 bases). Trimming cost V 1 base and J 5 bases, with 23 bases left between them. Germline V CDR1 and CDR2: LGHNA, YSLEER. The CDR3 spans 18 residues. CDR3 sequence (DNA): TGCGCCAGCAGCCAAGGGACGGTGTCATCGGGGGAAAGAACTGAAGCTTTCTTT. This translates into CASSQGTVSSGERTEAFF.

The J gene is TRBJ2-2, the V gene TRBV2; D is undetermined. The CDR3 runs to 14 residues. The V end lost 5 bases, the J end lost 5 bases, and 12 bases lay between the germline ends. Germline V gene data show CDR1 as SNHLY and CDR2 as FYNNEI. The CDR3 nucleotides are TGTGCCAGCAGTAGCGCGGATATTACCGGGGAGCTGTTTTTT. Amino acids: CASSSADITGELFF.

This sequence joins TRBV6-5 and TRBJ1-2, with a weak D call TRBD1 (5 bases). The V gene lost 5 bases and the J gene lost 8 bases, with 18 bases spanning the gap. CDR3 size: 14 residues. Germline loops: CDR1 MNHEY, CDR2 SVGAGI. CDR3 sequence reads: CASSPQGPLEGYTF. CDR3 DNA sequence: TGTGCCAGCAGTCCTCAGGGTCCCCTGGAGGGCTACACCTTC.

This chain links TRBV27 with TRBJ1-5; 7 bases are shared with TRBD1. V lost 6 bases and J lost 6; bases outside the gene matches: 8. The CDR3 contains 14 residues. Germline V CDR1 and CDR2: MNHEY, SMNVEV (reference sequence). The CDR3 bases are TGTGCCAGCAGCCGACAGGGTATAGGTCAGCCCCAGCATTTT. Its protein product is CASSRQGIGQPQHF.

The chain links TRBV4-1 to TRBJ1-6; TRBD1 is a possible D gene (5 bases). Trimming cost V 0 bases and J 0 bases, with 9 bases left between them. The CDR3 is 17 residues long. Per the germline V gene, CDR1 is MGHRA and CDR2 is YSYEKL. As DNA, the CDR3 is TGCGCCAGCAGCCAAGAGGACACTCGCTCCTATAATTCACCCCTCCACTTT. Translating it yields CASSQEDTRSYNSPLHF.

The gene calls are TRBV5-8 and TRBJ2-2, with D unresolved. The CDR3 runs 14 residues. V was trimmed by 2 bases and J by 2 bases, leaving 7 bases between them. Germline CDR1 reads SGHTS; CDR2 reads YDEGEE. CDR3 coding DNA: TGTGCCAGCAGCTTTACAGATAACACCGGGGAGCTGTTTTTT. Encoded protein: CASSFTDNTGELFF.

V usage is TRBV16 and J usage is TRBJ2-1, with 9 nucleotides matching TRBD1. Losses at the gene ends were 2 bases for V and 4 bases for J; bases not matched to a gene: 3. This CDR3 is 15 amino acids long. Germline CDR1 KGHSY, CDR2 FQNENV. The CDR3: CASSQPGQGYNEQFF. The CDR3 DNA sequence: TGTGCCAGCAGCCAACCCGGACAGGGGTACAATGAGCAGTTCTTC.

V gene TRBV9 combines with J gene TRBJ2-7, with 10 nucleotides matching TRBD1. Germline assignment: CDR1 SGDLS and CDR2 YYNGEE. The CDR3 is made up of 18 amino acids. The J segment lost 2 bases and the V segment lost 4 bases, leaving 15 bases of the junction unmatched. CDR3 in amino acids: CASSPGGDRGLLAYEQYF. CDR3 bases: TGTGCCAGCAGCCCGGGGGGGGACAGGGGCCTCCTAGCCTACGAGCAGTACTTC.

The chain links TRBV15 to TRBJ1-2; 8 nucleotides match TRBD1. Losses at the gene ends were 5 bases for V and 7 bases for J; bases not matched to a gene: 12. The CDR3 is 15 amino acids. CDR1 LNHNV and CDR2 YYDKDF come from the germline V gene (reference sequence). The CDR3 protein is CATSQAGGASIGYTF. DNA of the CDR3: TGTGCCACCAGCCAAGCAGGGGGCGCGTCGATTGGCTACACCTTC.

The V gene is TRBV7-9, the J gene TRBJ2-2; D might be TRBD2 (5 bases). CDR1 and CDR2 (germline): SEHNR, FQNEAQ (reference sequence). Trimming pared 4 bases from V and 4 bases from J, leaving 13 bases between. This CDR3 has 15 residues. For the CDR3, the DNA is TGTGCCAGCAGCTCGCTAGCTGGCGCCACCGGGGAGCTGTTTTTT. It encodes CASSSLAGATGELFF.

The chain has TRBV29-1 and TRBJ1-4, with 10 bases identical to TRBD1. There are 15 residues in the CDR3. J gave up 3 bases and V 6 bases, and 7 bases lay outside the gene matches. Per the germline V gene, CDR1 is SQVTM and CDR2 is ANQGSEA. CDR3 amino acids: CSVSRDRGPNEKLFF. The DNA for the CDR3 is TGCAGCGTGTCCCGGGACAGGGGCCCTAATGAAAAACTGTTTTTT.

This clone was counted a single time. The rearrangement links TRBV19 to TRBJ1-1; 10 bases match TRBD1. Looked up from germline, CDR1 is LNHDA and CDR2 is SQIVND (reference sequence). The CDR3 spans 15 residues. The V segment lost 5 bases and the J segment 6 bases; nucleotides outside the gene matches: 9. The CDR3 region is CASSSRQGASPEAFF. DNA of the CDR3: TGTGCCAGTAGTTCCCGACAGGGGGCAAGTCCTGAAGCTTTCTTT.

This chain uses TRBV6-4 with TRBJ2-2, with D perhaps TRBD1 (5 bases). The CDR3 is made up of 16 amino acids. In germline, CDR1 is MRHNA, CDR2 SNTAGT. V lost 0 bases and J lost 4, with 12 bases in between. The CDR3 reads CASSDSGSRVTGELFF. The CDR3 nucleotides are TGTGCCAGCAGTGACTCCGGTTCCAGGGTCACCGGGGAGCTGTTTTTT.

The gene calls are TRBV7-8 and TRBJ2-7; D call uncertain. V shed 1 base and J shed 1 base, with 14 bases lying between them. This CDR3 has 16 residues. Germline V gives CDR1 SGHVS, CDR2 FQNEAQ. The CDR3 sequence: CASSLGSSSLSYEQYF. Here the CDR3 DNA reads TGTGCCAGCAGCTTAGGTAGCAGCTCCCTATCCTACGAGCAGTACTTC.

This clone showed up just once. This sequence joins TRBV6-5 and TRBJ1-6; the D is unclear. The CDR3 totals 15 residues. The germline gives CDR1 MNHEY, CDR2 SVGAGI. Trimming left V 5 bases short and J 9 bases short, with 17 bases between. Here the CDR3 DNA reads TGTGCCAGCAGTGTCGAGAGAATTATTGGTTCACCCCTCCACTTT. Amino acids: CASSVERIIGSPLHF.

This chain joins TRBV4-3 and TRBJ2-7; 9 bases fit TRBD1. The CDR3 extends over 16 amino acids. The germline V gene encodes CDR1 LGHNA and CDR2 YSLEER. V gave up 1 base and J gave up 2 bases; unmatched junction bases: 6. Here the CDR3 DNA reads TGCGCCAGCAGCCAAGTCGGCGGGACAGGGCCCTACGAGCAGTACTTC. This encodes CASSQVGGTGPYEQYF.

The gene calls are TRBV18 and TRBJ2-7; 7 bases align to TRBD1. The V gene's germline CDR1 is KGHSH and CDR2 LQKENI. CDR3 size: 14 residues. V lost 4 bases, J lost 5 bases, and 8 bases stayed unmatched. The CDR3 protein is CASSLRQGVDEQYF. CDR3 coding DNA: TGTGCCAGCTCACTTCGACAGGGCGTCGACGAGCAGTACTTC.

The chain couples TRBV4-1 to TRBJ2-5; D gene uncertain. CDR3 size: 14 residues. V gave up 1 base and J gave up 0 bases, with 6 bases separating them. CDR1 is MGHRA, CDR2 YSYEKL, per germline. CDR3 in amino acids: CASSQVQNQETQYF. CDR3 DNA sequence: TGCGCCAGCAGCCAAGTACAAAACCAAGAGACCCAGTACTTC.

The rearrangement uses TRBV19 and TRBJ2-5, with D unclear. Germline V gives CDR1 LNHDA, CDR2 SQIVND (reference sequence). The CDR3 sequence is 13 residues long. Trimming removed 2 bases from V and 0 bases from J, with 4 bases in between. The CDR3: CASSIIDQETQYF. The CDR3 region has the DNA TGTGCCAGTAGTATAATAGACCAAGAGACCCAGTACTTC.